This entry describes one T cell receptor beta chain. The RNA, roughly 0.5 to 1 ug, was put through reverse transcription using random hexamers. One entry per CDR3 protein, called by TCRdb with MiXCR from the immunoSEQ multiplex PCR reads. The sample lists 100,000 to 150,000 distinct CDR3 sequences; around 96% were seen once. V shed 4 bases, J shed 5 bases, and the junction held 8 bases outside the gene matches. The germline CDR1 and CDR2 sequences are MNHEY and SVGAGI. The CDR3 is 15 amino acids. These data originate in a study of CD8 T cells in Susac syndrome. CD8+ and CD4+ T cells circulating in blood were sequenced for TCR beta. Healthy donors, matched for age and sex, constituted the control group.

The source is a human donor in good health. The gene calls are TRBV6-5 and TRBJ2-5; 9 nucleotides line up with TRBD1. The sample was CD4+ T cells from PBMCs. The CDR3 loop reads CASSFDRGSPETQYF. The CDR3 DNA sequence: TGTGCCAGCAGTTTCGACAGGGGGAGCCCGGAGACCCAGTACTTC.